The 17 T cell receptor beta chains in this list originate from one sample, sequenced in a study of cytomegalovirus exposure and HLA in healthy donors. Assay used: immunoSEQ multiplex PCR; TCRdb lists only in-frame clones, some missing. This table has about 240,000 clones, about 83% appearing once. Sequencing was done on a sample of PBMCs. These receptors were taken from a man between 18 and 35 years old in good health and CMV-seronegative.

The V call is TRBV4-2, the J call TRBJ2-5, with 10 bases that match TRBD1. Germline V gene lookup returns CDR1 LGHNA and CDR2 YNFKEQ. J was trimmed by 4 bases and V by 4 bases; bases with no gene match: 6. CDR3 length equals 15 residues. In nucleotides, the CDR3 is TGTGCCAGCAGCCCAGGGACAGGGGAAGGAGAGACCCAGTACTTC. Its protein is CASSPGTGEGETQYF.

The V call is TRBV2, the J call TRBJ2-2; D is uncertain. The CDR3 has 10 amino acids. Trimming stripped 8 bases from V and 11 bases from J, with 9 bases between. Germline V gene data show CDR1 as SNHLY and CDR2 as FYNNEI. Here the CDR3 DNA reads TGTGCCAGCTCAGATTACGAGCTGTTTTTT. Its translation: CASSDYELFF.

This chain uses TRBV27 with TRBJ2-3, with 8 bases lining up with TRBD2. J was trimmed by 7 bases and V by 6 bases; bases with no gene match: 15. This CDR3 contains 16 residues. Germline CDR1 reads MNHEY; CDR2 reads SMNVEV (reference sequence). CDR3 DNA: TGTGCCAGCAGCCGCCAAGGGCGGGGGGTGCTTTATACGCAGTATTTT. The encoded protein is CASSRQGRGVLYTQYF.

This clone was counted a single time. The chain couples TRBV29-1 to TRBJ2-2; D gene unclear. V lost 6 bases, J lost 1 base, and 12 bases lay in between. CDR1 is SQVTM, CDR2 ANQGSEA, per germline. The length of the CDR3 is 14 residues. The DNA for the CDR3 is TGCAGCGTCTCCCACGACTGGAACACCGGGGAGCTGTTTTTT. Amino acids: CSVSHDWNTGELFF.

Points on this clone: A read error may account for a junction end that differs from germline. CDR3 DNA sequence: TGTGCCTGGAGTGTACTTAATCCACCCCTCCACTTT. Protein product: CAWSVLNPPLHF. The rearrangement joins TRBV30 to TRBJ1-6; unclear D gene. The germline V gene has CDR1 GTSNPN and CDR2 SVGIG (reference sequence). This CDR3 has 12 residues.

The chain has TRBV4-3 and TRBJ2-7; D may be TRBD2 (5 bases). The CDR3 is made up of 13 amino acids. Germline CDR1 and CDR2: LGHNA and YSLEER. V lost 7 bases and J lost 6, with 16 bases in between. As DNA, the CDR3 is TGCGCCAGCACCGCCGAGTTGAGCGGCGAGCAGTACTTC. Its protein product is CASTAELSGEQYF.

V usage is TRBV5-1 and J usage is TRBJ2-6; D is possibly TRBD2 (5 bases). Germline CDR1 and CDR2: SGHRS and YFSETQ. V was shortened by 0 bases and J by 4 bases, with 14 bases between the two germline ends. CDR3 length equals 17 residues. The CDR3 DNA reads as TGCGCCAGCAGCTTGGCCGTTTTGGAGGTGGGGGCCAACGTCCTGACTTTC. Its protein is CASSLAVLEVGANVLTF.

CDR3 protein: CAWWSSGNEQFF. CDR3 coding DNA: TGTGCCTGGTGGAGCAGTGGGAATGAGCAGTTCTTC. This chain connects TRBV30 to TRBJ2-1; D unclear. V shed 5 bases and J shed 7 bases, with 12 bases lying between them. Germline V gene sequence: CDR1 GTSNPN, CDR2 SVGIG (reference sequence). This CDR3 spans 12 amino acids.

The genes are TRBV15 and TRBJ1-6; D perhaps matches TRBD1 (6 bases). Per germline, CDR1 LNHNV and CDR2 YYDKDF (reference sequence). The CDR3 sequence is 14 residues long. The V end was cut by 4 bases, the J end by 5 bases, with 9 bases between. In DNA form, the CDR3 reads TGTGCCACCAGCATAGACAGGAATAATTCACCCCTCCACTTT. Its translation: CATSIDRNNSPLHF.

This clone was detected ten times or more. The rearrangement links TRBV5-1 to TRBJ1-1; D not certain. CDR1 SGHRS and CDR2 YFSETQ come from the germline V gene. V lost 0 bases and J 0 bases, leaving 9 bases between the germline ends. The CDR3 extends over 15 amino acids. The CDR3 DNA is TGCGCCAGCAGCTTGGGTGCAGCGATGAACACTGAAGCTTTCTTT. Amino acids: CASSLGAAMNTEAFF.

The genes are TRBV7-3 and TRBJ2-1; TRBD2 matches at 9 bases. Germline CDR1 is SGHTA and CDR2 is FQGTGA. CDR3 length: 17 amino acids. V was pared by 5 bases and J by 3 bases, with 11 bases of the junction left unmatched. The CDR3 spells CASSTGRLAGFYNEQFF. The CDR3 region has the DNA TGTGCCAGCAGCACCGGCCGGCTAGCGGGATTCTACAATGAGCAGTTCTTC. Full variable domain (missing parts from reference TRBV7-3 and TRBJ2-1): GAGVSQTPSNKVTEKGKYVELRCDPISGHTALYWYRQSLGQGPEFLIYFQGTGAADDSGLPNDRFFAVRPEGSVSTLKIQRTERGDSAVYLCASSTGRLAGFYNEQFFGPGTRLTVL.

The chain has TRBV4-1 and TRBJ2-7; a possible D gene is TRBD1 (7 bases). Germline V gives CDR1 MGHRA, CDR2 YSYEKL. With 1 base removed from V and 6 bases from J, the gap between germline ends came to 19 bases. CDR3 size: 16 residues. In DNA form, the CDR3 reads TGCGCCAGCAGCCAAGTCGTGGAGGGGGCCATCCTCGAGCAGTACTTC. Its translation is CASSQVVEGAILEQYF.

The rearrangement joins TRBV28 to TRBJ1-2, with a weak D call TRBD1 (6 bases). Germline V lookup: CDR1 MDHEN, CDR2 SYDVKM. CDR3 length: 13 residues. V gave up 7 bases and J gave up 3 bases, with 12 bases separating them. The CDR3 DNA reads TGTGCCAGCACTCAGGGGCCAGACTATGGCTACACCTTC. Its protein is CASTQGPDYGYTF.

This clone occurred once. The chain couples TRBV4-1 to TRBJ1-2; 10 bases match TRBD1. Germline CDR1 and CDR2: MGHRA and YSYEKL. V was pared by 3 bases and J by 4 bases, with 11 bases of the junction left unmatched. The CDR3 covers 17 residues. The CDR3 DNA reads as TGCGCCAGCAGCCAGGGGCAGCGGGACAGGGGCGCCTATGGCTACACCTTC. This gives the protein CASSQGQRDRGAYGYTF.

The chain is built from TRBV4-2 and TRBJ2-7; perhaps TRBD2 as D (6 bases). V lost 4 bases to trimming and J lost 3 bases, with 16 bases between them. The length of the CDR3 is 15 residues. Germline V lookup: CDR1 LGHNA, CDR2 YNFKEQ. In nucleotides, the CDR3 is TGTGCCAGCAGCCTCGGAGGGATGGGTCACTACGAGCAGTACTTC. This codes for CASSLGGMGHYEQYF.

This sequence joins TRBV27 and TRBJ2-3; 12 bases are a match to TRBD2. This CDR3 has 22 amino acids. The V gene end was trimmed by 0 bases and the J gene end by 6 bases; junction bases not matched to a gene: 22. CDR1 is MNHEY, CDR2 SMNVEV, per germline (reference sequence). The CDR3 DNA follows: TGTGCCAGCAGTTTATCGAACCCCTATCTAGCGGGAGGGCCTACCTCTACGGATACGCAGTATTTT. Its translation: CASSLSNPYLAGGPTSTDTQYF.

Comment on this clone: A junction boundary mismatches the germline segment, possibly from a read error. Other DNA sequences in the same sample also yield this CDR3. The J gene is TRBJ2-7, the V gene TRBV4-3; D might be TRBD2 (5 bases). Germline CDR1 and CDR2: LGHNA and YSLEER. There are 14 residues in the CDR3. CDR3 in DNA: TGCGCTAGCAGCCAGTGGGAAGGACTTTTAGAGCAGTACTTC. This translates into CASSQWEGLLEQYF.